These 13 T cell receptor beta chains were sequenced from one sample in a study of blood T cell repertoires in COVID-19. Repertoires were generated with immunoSEQ multiplex PCR, while TCRdb's copy carries only in-frame clones and drops some. Of roughly 55,000 clones detected, about 86% appear once; the ten largest clones hold approximately 12%. Sequences were obtained from peripheral blood. These receptors originate from a man between 70 and 80 years old with active COVID-19.

The chain uses TRBV5-1 and TRBJ1-2; a possible D gene is TRBD1 (6 bases). V was shortened by 4 bases and J by 0 bases, with 10 bases between the two germline ends. Germline V gives CDR1 SGHRS, CDR2 YFSETQ. There are 14 residues in the CDR3. The CDR3 DNA follows: TGCGCCAGCAGCCTGGACAGAACTAACTATGGCTACACCTTC. Translating gives CASSLDRTNYGYTF.

The gene calls are TRBV27 and TRBJ2-3, with a tentative D call TRBD1 (6 bases). V gave up 6 bases and J gave up 1 base, with 14 bases separating them. CDR1 MNHEY and CDR2 SMNVEV come from the germline V gene (reference sequence). The CDR3 spans 15 residues. The CDR3 reads CASSRTRQGTDTQYF. For the CDR3, the DNA is TGTGCCAGCAGCCGGACCCGACAGGGCACAGATACGCAGTATTTT.

The chain joins TRBV2 to TRBJ1-2, with D possibly TRBD1 on 6 matching bases. V lost 2 bases and J lost 3, with 13 bases in between. CDR3 length: 15 residues. Germline-derived CDR1 and CDR2 are SNHLY and FYNNEI. The CDR3 DNA follows: TGTGCCAGCAGTGAACTGGGGGCGAGGGACTATGGCTACACCTTC. Protein product: CASSELGARDYGYTF. Looking up the rest from reference TRBV2 and TRBJ1-2 gives the full variable domain: EPEVTQTPSHQVTQMGQEVILRCVPISNHLYFYWYRQILGQKVEFLVSFYNNEISEKSEIFDDQFSVERPDGSNFTLKIRSTKLEDSAMYFCASSELGARDYGYTFGSGTRLTVV.

The chain recombines TRBV15 with TRBJ1-1, with D possibly matching TRBD1 (6 bases). The CDR3 extends over 17 amino acids. The germline gives CDR1 LNHNV, CDR2 YYDKDF (reference sequence). Trimming left V 1 base short and J 1 base short, with 16 bases between. The CDR3 protein is CATSRGRGGRENTEAFF. In DNA, the CDR3 is TGTGCCACCAGCAGAGGAAGGGGGGGTCGGGAGAACACTGAAGCTTTCTTT.

V is TRBV6-6 and J is TRBJ1-2; no definite D call. Trimming left V 0 bases short and J 6 bases short, with 14 bases between. Germline values: CDR1 MNHNY, CDR2 SVGAGI (reference sequence). CDR3 size: 15 residues. This CDR3 is CASSYSTRPGDGYTF. In nucleotides, the CDR3 is TGTGCCAGCAGTTACTCGACCCGGCCGGGAGATGGCTACACCTTC.

J is TRBJ1-4 and V is TRBV5-1, with D maybe TRBD1 (5 bases). The CDR3 runs 15 residues. With 1 base removed from V and 5 bases from J, the gap between germline ends came to 12 bases. The germline gives CDR1 SGHRS, CDR2 YFSETQ. The CDR3 coding sequence is TGCGCCAGCAGCTTGAACCGCAGGGTAAATGAAAAACTGTTTTTT. It encodes CASSLNRRVNEKLFF.

This clone was seen a single time. The V call is TRBV12-3 or TRBV12-4, the J call TRBJ2-1, with D possibly being TRBD2 (5 bases). The length of the CDR3 is 13 residues. The germline V and J ends were trimmed by 6 bases and 6 bases, with 12 bases remaining between them. The CDR3: CASSRQEGNEQFF. In DNA, the CDR3 is TGTGCCAGCAGCCGTCAAGAGGGCAATGAGCAGTTCTTC.

The chain recombines TRBV5-4 with TRBJ2-7, with a tentative D call TRBD1 (5 bases). V lost 4 bases and J 4 bases, leaving 15 bases between the germline ends. Germline loops: CDR1 SGHNT, CDR2 YYREEE (reference sequence). This CDR3 is built from 14 residues. The CDR3 reads CASSPYRGGYEQYF. The CDR3 DNA follows: TGTGCCAGCAGCCCCTATAGGGGCGGATACGAGCAGTACTTC.

The V call is TRBV29-1, the J call TRBJ2-7; D might be TRBD1 (6 bases). The germline V and J ends were trimmed by 7 bases and 0 bases, with 13 bases remaining between them. The germline V gene has CDR1 SQVTM and CDR2 ANQGSEA. This CDR3 has 13 residues. The CDR3 DNA reads TGCAGCGCGTACCGGGACAACTCCTACGAGCAGTACTTC. Protein product: CSAYRDNSYEQYF.

The rearrangement joins TRBV5-1 to TRBJ1-2; TRBD1 matches at 7 bases. Per germline, CDR1 SGHRS and CDR2 YFSETQ. The J segment lost 1 base and the V segment lost 4 bases, leaving 4 bases of the junction unmatched. The CDR3 consists of 14 residues. CDR3 DNA sequence: TGCGCCAGCAGCCCGACAGGGCTTAACTATGGCTACACCTTC. Translating gives CASSPTGLNYGYTF.

This chain links TRBV27 with TRBJ2-2; 10 nucleotides match TRBD2. The CDR3 runs 19 residues. The germline gives CDR1 MNHEY, CDR2 SMNVEV (reference sequence). Trimming at V came to 5 bases and at J to 2 bases, leaving 14 bases not matched to a gene. The CDR3 coding sequence is TGTGCCAGCAGTACACTAGCGGGGAAGCCATACTCTAACACCGGGGAGCTGTTTTTT. It encodes CASSTLAGKPYSNTGELFF.

The CDR3 DNA follows: TGTGCCTGGAGTGTAGGGACTAGCGGTTACACCGGGGAGCTGTTTTTT. Its translation is CAWSVGTSGYTGELFF. The rearrangement joins TRBV30 to TRBJ2-2; 11 bases are shared with TRBD2. This CDR3 contains 16 residues. The germline CDR1 and CDR2 sequences are GTSNPN and SVGIG (reference sequence). J gave up 3 bases and V 0 bases, and 3 bases lay outside the gene matches.

The J gene is TRBJ2-1, the V gene TRBV9, with a weak D call TRBD2 (5 bases). V was trimmed by 0 bases and J by 2 bases, leaving 12 bases between them. Germline values: CDR1 SGDLS, CDR2 YYNGEE. The CDR3 consists of 16 residues. DNA for the CDR3: TGTGCCAGCAGCGTAGGAGGTAGCGCGACCTACAATGAGCAGTTCTTC. Its protein is CASSVGGSATYNEQFF.